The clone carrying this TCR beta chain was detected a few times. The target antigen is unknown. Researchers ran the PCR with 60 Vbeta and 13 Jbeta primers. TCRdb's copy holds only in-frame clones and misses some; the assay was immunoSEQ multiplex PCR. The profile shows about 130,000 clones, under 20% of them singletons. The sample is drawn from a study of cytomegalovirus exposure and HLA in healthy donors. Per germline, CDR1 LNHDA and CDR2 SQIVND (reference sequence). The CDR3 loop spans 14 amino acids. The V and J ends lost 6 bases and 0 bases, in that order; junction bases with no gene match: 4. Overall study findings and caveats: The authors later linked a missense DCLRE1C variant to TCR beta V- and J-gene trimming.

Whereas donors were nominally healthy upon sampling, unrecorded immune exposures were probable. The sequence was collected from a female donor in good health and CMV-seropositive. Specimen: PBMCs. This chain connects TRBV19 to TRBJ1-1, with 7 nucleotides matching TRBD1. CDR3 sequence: CASRLQGLNTEAFF. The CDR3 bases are TGTGCCAGTAGACTACAGGGGTTGAACACTGAAGCTTTCTTT.